Below, one T cell receptor beta chain is given with its context. Its antigen remains unknown. This sample stems from a study of cytomegalovirus exposure and HLA in healthy donors. Broader study findings: Approximately 160 TCR beta chains were listed as cytomegalovirus-associated. Later analysis showed most CMV-associated TCR beta chains appearing HLA-restricted.

Primers: 60 Vbeta forward and 13 Jbeta reverse. Here immunoSEQ multiplex PCR was the method, and the copy in TCRdb shows in-frame clones only, minus some. The sample lists approximately 59,000 clones, 65% to 70% seen once, with about 17% in the top ten. Trimming cost V 1 base and J 5 bases, with 5 bases left between them. In germline, CDR1 is SGHDN, CDR2 FVKESK. The CDR3 sequence is 12 residues long. Each donor was nominally healthy when sampled (though unrecorded immune exposures were likely). Sequencing used PBMCs. This chain links TRBV14 with TRBJ2-5; D gene ambiguous. This clonotype was obtained from a man between 40 and 49 years old in good health and CMV-seropositive. The CDR3 DNA follows: TGTGCCAGCAGCCAAGTCTCCGAGACCCAGTACTTC. Amino acids: CASSQVSETQYF.